Reported below is one T cell receptor (beta chain). Its antigen is still unknown. Mismatch with germline at one junction end may stem from a read error. The sample originates from a study of blood T cells in healthy people across ages. Study results and limitations: Long-lived donors carried more naive CD4+ cells and greater diversity than aged donors. A roughly linear age-dependent decrease characterized TCR beta diversity per million T cells.

Primers used in a second PCR of about 7 to 11 cycles were a sample-barcoded 5' primer and a J-beta primer mix. Via MiXCR, TCRdb re-called the 5' RACE reads, giving one row per CDR3 protein. The sample has about 900,000 distinct CDR3 sequences, around 48% seen once; the top ten hold about an eighth. CDR3 size: 16 residues. The germline V gene has CDR1 MNHEY and CDR2 SVGAGI. This sequence joins TRBV6-5 and TRBJ2-3, with TRBD2 identical over 8 bases. This clonotype was sampled from a man aged 30-40 years in good health. The specimen was blood. The CDR3 here is CASSLSGGTTTGTQYF. CDR3 bases: TGTGCCAGCAGTCTAAGCGGGGGAACAACCACAGGTACGCAGTATTTT.